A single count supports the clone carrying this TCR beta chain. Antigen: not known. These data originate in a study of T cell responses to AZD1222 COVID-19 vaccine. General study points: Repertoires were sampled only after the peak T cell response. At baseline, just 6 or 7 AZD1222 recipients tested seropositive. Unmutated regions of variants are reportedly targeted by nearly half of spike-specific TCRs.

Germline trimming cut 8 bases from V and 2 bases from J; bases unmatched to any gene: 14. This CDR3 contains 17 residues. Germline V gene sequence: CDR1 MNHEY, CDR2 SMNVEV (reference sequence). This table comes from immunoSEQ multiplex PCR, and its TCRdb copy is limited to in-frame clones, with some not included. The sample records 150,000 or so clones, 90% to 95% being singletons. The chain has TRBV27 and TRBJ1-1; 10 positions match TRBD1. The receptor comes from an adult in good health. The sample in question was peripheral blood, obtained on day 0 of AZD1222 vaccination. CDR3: CASSRTGTGVRNTEAFF. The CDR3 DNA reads TGTGCCAGCTCAAGAACCGGGACAGGGGTTCGAAACACTGAAGCTTTCTTT.